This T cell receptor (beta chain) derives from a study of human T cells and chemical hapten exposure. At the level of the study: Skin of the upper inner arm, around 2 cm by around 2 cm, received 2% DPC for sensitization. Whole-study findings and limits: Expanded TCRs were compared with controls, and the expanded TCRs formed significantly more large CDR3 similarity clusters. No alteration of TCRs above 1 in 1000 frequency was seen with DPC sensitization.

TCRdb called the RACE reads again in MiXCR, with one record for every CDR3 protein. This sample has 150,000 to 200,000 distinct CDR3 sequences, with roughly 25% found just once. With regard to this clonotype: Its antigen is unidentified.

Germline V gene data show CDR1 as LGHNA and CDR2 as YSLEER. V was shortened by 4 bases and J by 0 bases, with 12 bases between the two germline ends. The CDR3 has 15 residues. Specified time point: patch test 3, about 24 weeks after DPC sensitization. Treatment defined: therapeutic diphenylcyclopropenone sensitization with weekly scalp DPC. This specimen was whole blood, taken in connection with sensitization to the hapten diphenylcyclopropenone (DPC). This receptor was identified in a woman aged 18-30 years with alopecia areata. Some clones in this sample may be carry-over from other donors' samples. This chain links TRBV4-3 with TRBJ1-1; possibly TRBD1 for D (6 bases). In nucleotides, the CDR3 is TGCGCCAGCAGCCGAACCGGGACAATGAACACTGAAGCTTTCTTT. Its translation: CASSRTGTMNTEAFF.